This T cell receptor (beta chain) was sequenced for a study of early T cells in non-severe SARS-CoV-2 infection. The wider study: RNA in bulk from unsorted whole blood was sequenced, and chains were unpaired.

Findings and caveats of the study: Database matching using VDJdb favored anti-spike CD8 responses, with private and CD4 specificities left missing.

This clonotype was detected ten times or more. Its antigen is unknown. Unique molecular identifiers were added to individual cDNA molecules. TCRdb recomputed calls from the 5' RACE reads with MiXCR, one row per CDR3 protein. This table holds tens of thousands of distinct CDR3 sequences, around 10% found once. The CDR3 covers 13 residues. Between the trimmed V and J ends, which lost 8 bases and 5 bases, there was a span of 15 bases. Germline lookup yields CDR1 MNHNS and CDR2 SASEGT. The genes are TRBV6-1 and TRBJ1-1; D may be TRBD1 (5 bases). Source: whole blood, taken at baseline. This sequence originates from an adult who was a healthcare worker with PCR-confirmed SARS-CoV-2 infection or an uninfected control (not recorded which). The CDR3 protein is CASLRVSGTEAFF. Written as DNA, the CDR3 is TGTGCCAGCCTCAGGGTCTCAGGGACTGAAGCTTTCTTT.